This record concerns one TCR beta chain sequence. As yet, its antigen is unknown. Germline values: CDR1 MDHEN, CDR2 SYDVKM. This CDR3 is built from 13 residues. Trimming stripped 5 bases from V and 6 bases from J, with 13 bases between. The sample comes from a study of cytomegalovirus exposure and HLA in healthy donors. Study-level results: For most TCR beta V segments, an earlier analysis put the productive rate at about 87% or about 30% of the time. Researchers left out some V segments, among them TRBV6-2 and TRBV6-3, as indistinguishable.

Primers: 60 Vbeta forward and 13 Jbeta reverse. Libraries were prepared by immunoSEQ multiplex PCR; TCRdb keeps only in-frame clonotypes and omits some of them. Among approximately 170,000 clones listed, about 62% were seen once. The sample was PBMCs. The chain couples TRBV28 to TRBJ1-2; perhaps TRBD1 as D (5 bases). The TCR was taken from a man aged 40-50 years in good health and CMV-seronegative. The CDR3 loop is CASSTYGGDGYTF. As DNA, the CDR3 is TGTGCCAGCAGTACTTACGGGGGGGATGGCTACACCTTC.